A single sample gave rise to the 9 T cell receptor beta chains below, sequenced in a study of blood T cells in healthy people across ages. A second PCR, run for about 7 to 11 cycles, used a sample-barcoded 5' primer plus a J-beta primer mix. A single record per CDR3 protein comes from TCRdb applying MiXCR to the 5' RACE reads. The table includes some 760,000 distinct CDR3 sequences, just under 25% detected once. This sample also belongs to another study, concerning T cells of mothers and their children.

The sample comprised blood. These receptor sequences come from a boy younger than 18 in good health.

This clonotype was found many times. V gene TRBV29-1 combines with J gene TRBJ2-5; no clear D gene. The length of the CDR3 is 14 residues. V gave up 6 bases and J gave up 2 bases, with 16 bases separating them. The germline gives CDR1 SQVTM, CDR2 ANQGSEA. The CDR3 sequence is CSVLFVITQETQYF. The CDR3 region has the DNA TGCAGCGTCTTATTCGTGATAACACAAGAGACCCAGTACTTC.

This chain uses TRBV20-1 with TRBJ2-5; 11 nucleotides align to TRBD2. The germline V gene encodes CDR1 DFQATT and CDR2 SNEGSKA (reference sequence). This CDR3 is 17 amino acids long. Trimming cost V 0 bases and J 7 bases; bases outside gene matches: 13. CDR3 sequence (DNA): TGCAGTGCTAGAGATCATCGGGCTAGCGGGGGGTATGGGACCCAGTACTTC. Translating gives CSARDHRASGGYGTQYF.

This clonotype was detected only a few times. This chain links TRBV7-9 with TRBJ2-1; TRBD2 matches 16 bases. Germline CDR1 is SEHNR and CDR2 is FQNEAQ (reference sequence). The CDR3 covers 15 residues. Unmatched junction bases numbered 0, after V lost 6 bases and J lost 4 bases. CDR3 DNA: TGTGCCAGCAGGGGACTAGCGGGAGGGTACAATGAGCAGTTCTTC. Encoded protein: CASRGLAGGYNEQFF.

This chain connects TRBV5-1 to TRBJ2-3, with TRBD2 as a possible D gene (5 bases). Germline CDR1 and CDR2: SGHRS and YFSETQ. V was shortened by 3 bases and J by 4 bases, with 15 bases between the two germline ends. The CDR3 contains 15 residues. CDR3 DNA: TGCGCCAGCAGCTCCGGACGAGGGAGCGCAGATACGCAGTATTTT. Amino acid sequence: CASSSGRGSADTQYF.

DNA for the CDR3: TGTGCCAGCAGTTATTATAAGGGCCCCTCCTACGAGCAGTACTTC. It yields the protein CASSYYKGPSYEQYF. This rearrangement joins TRBV6-6 to TRBJ2-7; D unresolved. The CDR3 runs to 15 residues. Trimming stripped 3 bases from V and 0 bases from J, with 12 bases between. The V gene's germline CDR1 is MNHNY and CDR2 SVGAGI (reference sequence).

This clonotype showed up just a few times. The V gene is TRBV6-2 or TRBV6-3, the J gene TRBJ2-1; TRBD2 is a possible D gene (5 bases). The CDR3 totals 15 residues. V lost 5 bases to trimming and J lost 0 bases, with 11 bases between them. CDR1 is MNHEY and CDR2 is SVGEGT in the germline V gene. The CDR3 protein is CASSPQAVSYNEQFF. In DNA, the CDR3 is TGTGCCAGCAGTCCCCAAGCGGTCTCCTACAATGAGCAGTTCTTC.

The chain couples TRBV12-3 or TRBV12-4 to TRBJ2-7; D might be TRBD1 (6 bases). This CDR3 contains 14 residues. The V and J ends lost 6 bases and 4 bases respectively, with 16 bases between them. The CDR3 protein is CASSPPDTGYEQYF. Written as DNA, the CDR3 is TGTGCCAGCAGCCCCCCAGACACAGGGTACGAGCAGTACTTC.

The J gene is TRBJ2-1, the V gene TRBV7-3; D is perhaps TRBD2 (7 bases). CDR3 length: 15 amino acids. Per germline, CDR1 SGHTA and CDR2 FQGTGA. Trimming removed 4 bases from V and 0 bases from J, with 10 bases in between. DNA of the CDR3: TGTGCCAGCAGCTGCGGGGGCTTCTCCTACAATGAGCAGTTCTTC. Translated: CASSCGGFSYNEQFF.

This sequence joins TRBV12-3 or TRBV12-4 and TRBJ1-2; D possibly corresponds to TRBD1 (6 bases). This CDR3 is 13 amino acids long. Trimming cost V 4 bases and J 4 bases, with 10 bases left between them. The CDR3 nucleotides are TGTGCCAGCAGTTCGCCGGACAGCTATGGCTACACCTTC. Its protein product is CASSSPDSYGYTF.